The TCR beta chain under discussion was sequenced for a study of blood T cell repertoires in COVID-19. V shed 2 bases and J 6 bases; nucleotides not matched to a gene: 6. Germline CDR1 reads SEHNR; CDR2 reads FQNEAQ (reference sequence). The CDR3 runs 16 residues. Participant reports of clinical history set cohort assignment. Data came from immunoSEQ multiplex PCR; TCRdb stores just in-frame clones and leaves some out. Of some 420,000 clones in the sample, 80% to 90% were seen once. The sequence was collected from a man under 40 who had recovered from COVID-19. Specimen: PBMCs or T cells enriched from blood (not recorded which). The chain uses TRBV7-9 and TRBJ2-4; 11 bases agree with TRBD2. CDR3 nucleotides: TGTGCCAGCAGCTTACTAGCGGGAGGAGCGAGAAACATTCAGTACTTC. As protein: CASSLLAGGARNIQYF.